The next 6 T cell receptor beta chains were all read from a single sample in a study of vaccination and CD4 T cells after COVID-19. The Oncomine TCR Beta short-read assay was applied to DNA of cultured CD4+ T cells. Via MiXCR, TCRdb re-called the PCR reads, giving one row per CDR3 protein. The sample lists 12,000 or so distinct CDR3 sequences, 56% occurring once. These TCRs are of unknown antigen specificity. Stated treatment: approximately 9-day PBMC culture with coronavirus spike peptide pools or control peptides (ViraFEST assay). The sequenced sample consisted of CD4+ T cells from blood, cultured in vitro. These TCRs come from a human donor who had recovered from COVID-19.

This chain connects TRBV28 to TRBJ2-7; 9 bases fit TRBD2. With 1 base clipped from V and 4 bases from J, the junction kept 5 bases outside the gene matches. Germline lookup yields CDR1 MDHEN and CDR2 SYDVKM. This CDR3 is built from 15 residues. CDR3 region: CASSLSSGNLYEQYF. The CDR3 DNA reads as TGTGCCAGCAGTTTATCTAGCGGGAATTTATACGAGCAGTACTTC.

The rearrangement uses TRBV7-9 and TRBJ2-6; 7 nucleotides agree with TRBD1. CDR1 and CDR2 from the germline V gene are SEHNR and FQNEAQ (reference sequence). The CDR3 contains 15 residues. V trimming: 2 bases; J trimming: 2 bases; junction bases outside the gene matches: 0. CDR3 sequence reads: CASSLQGAGANVLTF. The CDR3, as DNA: TGTGCCAGCAGCTTACAGGGGGCTGGGGCCAACGTCCTGACTTTC.

This clonotype came up a few times. This chain joins TRBV6-5 and TRBJ1-5; no firm D call. CDR1 MNHEY and CDR2 SVGAGI come from the germline V gene. With 0 bases removed from V and 3 bases from J, the gap between germline ends came to 12 bases. CDR3 size: 16 residues. CDR3: CASSYSKGFDNQPQHF. CDR3 nucleotide sequence: TGTGCCAGCAGTTACTCGAAAGGGTTTGACAATCAGCCCCAGCATTTT.

V gene TRBV5-6 combines with J gene TRBJ1-2; D is possibly TRBD1 (5 bases). Germline CDR1 is SGHDT and CDR2 is YYEEEE. Trimming stripped 2 bases from V and 11 bases from J, with 19 bases between. The CDR3 runs to 14 residues. CDR3 amino acids: CASSLLGASFSYTF. CDR3 sequence (DNA): TGTGCCAGCAGCTTATTAGGGGCGAGTTTTAGTTACACCTTC.

This clonotype appeared a few times. V and J are TRBV20-1 and TRBJ1-1; 11 nucleotides match TRBD1. The CDR3 has 17 residues. CDR1 DFQATT and CDR2 SNEGSKA come from the germline V gene (reference sequence). V lost 2 bases to trimming and J lost 4 bases; unmatched junction nucleotides: 12. CDR3 DNA sequence: TGCAGTGCTAGATCCGGGACAGGGGGGCCTAGAGGCACTGAAGCTTTCTTT. Encoded protein: CSARSGTGGPRGTEAFF.

This clonotype was picked up a small number of times. The gene calls are TRBV20-1 and TRBJ2-5; D may be TRBD2 (6 bases). Germline V CDR1 and CDR2: DFQATT, SNEGSKA (reference sequence). The CDR3 is made up of 14 amino acids. The V end was cut by 1 base, the J end by 3 bases, with 12 bases between. CDR3 sequence reads: CSARVAGGKETQYF. The CDR3 DNA is TGCAGTGCTAGAGTCGCTGGGGGGAAAGAGACCCAGTACTTC.